This T cell receptor beta chain was sequenced during a study of T cells in Graves' hyperthyroidism and ophthalmopathy. Using RNA transcripts as the source, TCR beta CDR3 regions were amplified. The HTBI set primed first-round TCR CDR3 RT-PCR. TCRdb fed the multiplex PCR reads into MiXCR, producing one record per CDR3 protein. The table lists about 560,000 distinct CDR3 sequences, more than 45% of them singletons. This clonotype has a count of ten or more. Per germline, CDR1 SGHTA and CDR2 FQGNSA. This CDR3 has 13 residues. The V and J ends lost 0 bases and 8 bases respectively, with 10 bases between them. Hyperthyroidism, newly diagnosed and lasting under 2 months, affected patients aged 18 to 65. Patients showing uncontrolled infection, other autoimmune disease, pregnancy or lactation were ineligible.

The V and J genes are TRBV7-2 and TRBJ1-2, with a weak D call TRBD1 (6 bases). Sequenced sample: peripheral blood or thyroid tissue (not recorded which). The sequence was collected from a woman aged 18-29 years with Graves' hyperthyroidism. The CDR3 region is CASSLARGHGYTF. As DNA, the CDR3 is TGTGCCAGCAGCTTAGCGCGGGGGCACGGCTACACCTTC.